What follows describes a single TCR beta chain. What it binds is not known. Germline CDR1 reads LNHDA; CDR2 reads SQIVND (reference sequence). This CDR3 region has 17 residues. V was cut by 6 bases and J by 1 base, with 21 bases left in between. The sample comes from a study of cytomegalovirus exposure and HLA in healthy donors. Study-level findings and limits: TCR beta chains numbering some 160 were designated cytomegalovirus-associated. In an earlier analysis, in fewer than 700 donors, most V segments appeared productive either ~87% or ~30% of the time. Most CMV-associated TCR beta chains appeared HLA-restricted in a later analysis.

Researchers ran the PCR with 60 Vbeta and 13 Jbeta primers. The table came from immunoSEQ multiplex PCR; TCRdb's copy has only in-frame clones and leaves some out. The sample records about 100,000 clones, 80% being singletons. The clonotype comes from a man aged 25 to 40 in good health and CMV-seronegative. This rearrangement joins TRBV19 to TRBJ1-2; no reliable D call. Sequenced sample: PBMCs. CDR3 coding DNA: TGTGCCAGTAGGTTGACTGGCCGTGAAACACATAACTATGGCTACACCTTC. Encoded protein: CASRLTGRETHNYGYTF.